The rows below give T cell receptor beta chains drawn from one sample of a study of blood T cell repertoires in COVID-19. Assay: immunoSEQ multiplex PCR; the TCRdb copy retains only in-frame clones and omits some. The repertoire consists of 200,000 to 250,000 clones, with around 82% occurring once and the leading ten covering about 4.3%. What was sequenced was PBMCs or T cells enriched from blood (not recorded which). These receptors were obtained from a man aged 25 to 45 with acute COVID-19. CDR3s include the opening cysteine and the closing phenylalanine or tryptophan. D genes are given only for firm matches. A row's size may be missing; if present it is once, few, many or a size class.

TRBJ2-2	TRBD1	TRBV30	.	TGTGCCTGGAGTCGGACAGGGTCCGCCGGGGAGCTGTTTTTT	CAWSRTGSAGELFF
TRBJ1-2	TRBD1	TRBV3-1/TRBV3-2	.	TGTGCCAGCAGCCCGGGACAGGGGGGGGTTGGCTACACCTTC	CASSPGQGGVGYTF
TRBJ1-2	.	TRBV10-1	.	TGCGCCAGCAGTGAGCACAGGGCCTATGGCTACACCTTC	CASSEHRAYGYTF
TRBJ2-2	TRBD2	TRBV3-1/TRBV3-2	.	TGTGCCAGCAGCCAAGGACTAGCGGGGGGGTCGCACACCGGGGAGCTGTTTTTT	CASSQGLAGGSHTGELFF
TRBJ2-1	TRBD2	TRBV14	.	TGTGCCAGCAGTCACCTGGGACCGCGGGGGTCTGAGCAGTTCTTC	CASSHLGPRGSEQFF
TRBJ1-6	TRBD1	TRBV3-1/TRBV3-2	.	TGTGCCAGCAGCCCCGGGACAGGGAGGGGGACAGGGTCACCCCTCCACTTT	CASSPGTGRGTGSPLHF
TRBJ2-6	.	TRBV5-1	.	TGCGCCAGCAGCTTGACCCCGACTGGGGGGGCCAACGTCCTGACTTTC	CASSLTPTGGANVLTF
TRBJ1-6	TRBD1	TRBV19	.	TGTGCCAGTAGTGAAACAGGGGCCGGGAATTCACCCCTCCACTTT	CASSETGAGNSPLHF
TRBJ2-2	.	TRBV19	.	TGTGCCAGTAAACTAGTTCTAGGGGAGCTGTTTTTT	CASKLVLGELFF
TRBJ2-5	.	TRBV6-2/TRBV6-3	.	TGTGCCAGCAGTTTGGCCAGTTTGGCAGGGTTTGGGACCCAGTACTTC	CASSLASLAGFGTQYF
TRBJ1-2	.	TRBV6-5	.	TGTGCCAGCAGGGTCAGGGATGGCTACACCTTC	CASRVRDGYTF
TRBJ1-2	TRBD1	TRBV27	.	TGTGCCAGCAGTCCCCGACAGGGATTAAGAGTAACCTTC	CASSPRQGLRVTF
TRBJ1-6	.	TRBV9	.	TGTGCCAGCAGTGTAAATTTGGACAGTCTCTCACCCCTCCACTTT	CASSVNLDSLSPLHF
TRBJ1-5	.	TRBV19	few	TGTGCCAGTAGTATCGGCCAGGCACATAGCAATCAGCCCCAGCATTTT	CASSIGQAHSNQPQHF
TRBJ1-3	TRBD1	TRBV6-5	.	TGTGCCAGCAGAGACAGGGGAAAGTCTGGAAACACCATATATTTT	CASRDRGKSGNTIYF
TRBJ2-7	.	TRBV28	.	TGTGCCAGCAGTTCCTCTGCGACAGAAGATTCCTACGAGCAGTACTTC	CASSSSATEDSYEQYF
TRBJ1-1	TRBD1	TRBV19	.	TGTGCCATTCGGGACAGGGGGCTCGGAACTGAAGCTTTCTTT	CAIRDRGLGTEAFF
TRBJ2-7	.	TRBV11-2	.	TGTGCCAGCAGTTCCCCACAGCCCCTCAGCTCCTACGAGCAGTACTTC	CASSSPQPLSSYEQYF
TRBJ1-2	TRBD1	TRBV10-3	.	TGTGCTATCAGTATGGGACAGGGTAACTATGGCTACACCTTC	CAISMGQGNYGYTF
TRBJ2-3	TRBD2	TRBV10-1	.	TGCGCCAGCAGTGGAACTAGCGGACGCACAGATACGCAGTATTTT	CASSGTSGRTDTQYF